This TCR beta chain was found in a study of control samples from healthy donors and cancer patients. TCRdb's table, derived via immunoSEQ multiplex PCR, lists solely in-frame clones and lacks some. This table holds about 85,000 clones, roughly nine tenths found once. The CDR3 consists of 14 residues. The V end was cut by 0 bases, the J end by 1 base, with 7 bases between. The V gene's germline CDR1 is KGHSH and CDR2 LQKENI. This TCR was recovered from a woman aged 55 to 70 in good health. The gene calls are TRBV18 and TRBJ2-7; D ambiguous. Sequencing used blood. The CDR3 region has the DNA TGTGCCAGCTCACCACCGAGGCCATCCTACGAGCAGTACTTC. Protein product: CASSPPRPSYEQYF.